Below are 16 T cell receptor beta chains sequenced from a single sample in a study of T cells in Graves' hyperthyroidism and ophthalmopathy. RNA transcripts provided the source from which TCR beta CDR3 regions were amplified. First-round RT-PCR of the TCR CDR3 relied on the HTBI primer set. TCRdb re-analysed the multiplex PCR reads in MiXCR, keeping a single row per CDR3 protein. Of hundreds of thousands of distinct CDR3 sequences listed, approximately 14% are singletons. The sample taken for sequencing was blood. These receptors were collected from a woman in her forties with Graves' ophthalmopathy.

The sample holds many counts of this clonotype. The chain employs TRBV29-1 and TRBJ2-7; TRBD2 might be the D (5 bases). Germline V lookup: CDR1 SQVTM, CDR2 ANQGSEA. The CDR3 runs to 13 residues. V was pared by 0 bases and J by 3 bases, with 9 bases between. The DNA for the CDR3 is TGCAGCGTTGAAGATCCTGGGAGCTACGAGCAGTACTTC. It yields the protein CSVEDPGSYEQYF.

Ten or more counts support this clonotype. The rearrangement joins TRBV6-1 to TRBJ2-5, with a possible D match to TRBD2 (6 bases). The germline gives CDR1 MNHNS, CDR2 SASEGT. Trimming cost V 5 bases and J 5 bases, with 15 bases left between them. The CDR3 is made up of 14 amino acids. In DNA, the CDR3 is TGTGCCAGCAGTACACTAGCTTCGGCCGAGACCCAGTACTTC. Protein sequence: CASSTLASAETQYF.

The table lists this clonotype with many counts. J is TRBJ2-5 and V is TRBV11-2, with 12 bases identical to TRBD1. The CDR3 contains 16 residues. Losses at the gene ends were 6 bases for V and 1 base for J; bases not matched to a gene: 6. CDR1 SGHAT and CDR2 FQNNGV come from the germline V gene. The CDR3 DNA follows: TGTGCCAGCAGTTGGGGACAGGGGGCCGGCCAAGAGACCCAGTACTTC. Amino acids: CASSWGQGAGQETQYF. Full variable domain (rest looked up from reference TRBV11-2 and TRBJ2-5): EAGVAQSPRYKIIEKRQSVAFWCNPISGHATLYWYQQILGQGPKLLIQFQNNGVVDDSQLPKDRFSAERLKGVDSTLKIQPAKLEDSAVYLCASSWGQGAGQETQYFGPGTRLLVL.

V gene TRBV6-1 combines with J gene TRBJ2-5; D call uncertain. CDR1 and CDR2 (germline): MNHNS, SASEGT. CDR3 size: 13 residues. V was pared by 7 bases and J by 3 bases, with 12 bases between. In DNA, the CDR3 is TGTGCCAGCACCGAGACGGAAGAAGAGACCCAGTACTTC. This encodes CASTETEEETQYF.

This clonotype was seen a handful of times. V and J are TRBV19 and TRBJ2-3, with 12 bases lining up with TRBD2. Germline trimming cut 2 bases from V and 10 bases from J; bases unmatched to any gene: 4. The CDR3 length is 14 residues. Per germline, CDR1 LNHDA and CDR2 SQIVND (reference sequence). The CDR3 nucleotides are TGTGCCAGTAGTATAAGACTAGCGGGAGAGGCGCAGTATTTT. Amino acids: CASSIRLAGEAQYF.

The chain has TRBV4-1 and TRBJ2-2; TRBD2 aligns across 8 bases. The CDR3 spans 16 residues. The junction had 5 bases not matched to a gene; V was cut back by 2 bases and J by 3 bases. Germline V gene data show CDR1 as MGHRA and CDR2 as YSYEKL. CDR3 region: CASSQTPGGDTGELFF. The CDR3 bases are TGCGCCAGCAGCCAAACTCCGGGAGGGGACACCGGGGAGCTGTTTTTT.

This clonotype showed up many times. The gene calls are TRBV20-1 and TRBJ2-4; TRBD2 agrees at 9 bases. CDR1 and CDR2 (germline): DFQATT, SNEGSKA (reference sequence). The V gene end was trimmed by 5 bases and the J gene end by 8 bases; junction bases not matched to a gene: 7. The CDR3 loop spans 13 amino acids. In DNA, the CDR3 is TGCAGTGCTTTACTAGCGGGCTGGGACATTCAGTACTTC. Its protein product is CSALLAGWDIQYF.

This clonotype was observed many times. The chain joins TRBV28 to TRBJ2-7, with D perhaps given as TRBD1 or TRBD2 (5 bases each). Germline CDR1 reads MDHEN; CDR2 reads SYDVKM. V lost 5 bases and J 5 bases, leaving 13 bases between the germline ends. The CDR3 runs to 13 residues. The CDR3 bases are TGTGCCAGCAGTGGTCGGGGCTGGGACGAGCAGTACTTC. Amino acid sequence: CASSGRGWDEQYF.

Worth noting for this clonotype: A read error is possible here, since a much larger clone lies one base away. This rearrangement joins TRBV7-9 to TRBJ2-5, with 9 positions matching TRBD2. Germline V lookup: CDR1 SEHNR, CDR2 FQNEAQ (reference sequence). CDR3 size: 14 residues. The V gene end was trimmed by 3 bases and the J gene end by 7 bases; junction bases not matched to a gene: 6. In DNA form, the CDR3 reads TGTGCCAGCAGCTTCGTAGCGGGAGAAGGGACCCAGTACTTC. Its protein product is CASSFVAGEGTQYF.

This clonotype was recorded at least ten times. The chain combines TRBV3-1 with TRBJ2-5, with TRBD1 matching over 7 bases. The CDR3 totals 20 residues. Looked up from germline, CDR1 is LGHDT and CDR2 is YNNKEL (reference sequence). V was clipped by 3 bases and J by 5 bases; unmatched bases: 24. The CDR3, as DNA: TGTGCCAGCAGCCAGCGTATCGTCGGGACAGAACCCTATCCCGACGAGACCCAGTACTTC. It specifies CASSQRIVGTEPYPDETQYF.

In this sample, this clonotype turned up a few times. This sequence joins TRBV13 and TRBJ2-5; 10 bases agree with TRBD1. With V trimmed by 4 bases and J by 4 bases, 9 bases remained unmatched. CDR1 PRHDT and CDR2 FYEKMQ come from the germline V gene (reference sequence). CDR3 length: 16 amino acids. In DNA, the CDR3 is TGTGCCAGCAGCTACCCGAAGGGACAGGGGAGAGAGACCCAGTACTTC. Its protein is CASSYPKGQGRETQYF.

The table lists this clonotype with a few counts. The chain uses TRBV6-4 and TRBJ2-4, with D perhaps TRBD1 (5 bases). Trimming cost V 4 bases and J 5 bases, with 15 bases left between them. The germline V gene has CDR1 MRHNA and CDR2 SNTAGT. This CDR3 spans 15 amino acids. The CDR3 nucleotides read TGTGCCAGCAGTGCTGGCAGGGCCCACGAAAACATTCAGTACTTC. This gives the protein CASSAGRAHENIQYF.

This clonotype has ten or more counts. V usage is TRBV28 and J usage is TRBJ1-5; no clear D gene. Trimming stripped 8 bases from V and 5 bases from J, with 10 bases between. Germline V CDR1 and CDR2: MDHEN, SYDVKM. The CDR3 has 12 amino acids. The CDR3 bases are TGTGCCAGCGAAGCGAGTCATCAGCCCCAGCATTTT. Its protein product is CASEASHQPQHF.

This clonotype appeared many times. The J gene is TRBJ1-1, the V gene TRBV11-2, with 8 bases aligning to TRBD1. The germline V gene encodes CDR1 SGHAT and CDR2 FQNNGV. This CDR3 is built from 14 residues. With V trimmed by 6 bases and J by 6 bases, 9 bases remained unmatched. The CDR3 DNA reads TGTGCCAGCAGACCTACAGGGGGGGCGTCTGAAGCTTTCTTT. This gives the protein CASRPTGGASEAFF.

The genes are TRBV7-2 and TRBJ2-7, with D unresolved. Deletions cut 4 bases from V and 7 bases from J, with 14 bases between. CDR3 size: 13 residues. The germline gives CDR1 SGHTA, CDR2 FQGNSA. CDR3: CASSSTIDGEQYF. DNA of the CDR3: TGTGCCAGCAGCTCAACGATTGACGGAGAGCAGTACTTC. The variable domain in full, completed from reference TRBV7-2 and TRBJ2-7, reads GAGVSQSPSNKVTEKGKDVELRCDPISGHTALYWYRQSLGQGLEFLIYFQGNSAPDKSGLPSDRFSAERTGGSVSTLTIQRTQQEDSAVYLCASSSTIDGEQYFGPGTRLTVT.

This clonotype was recorded at least ten times. This chain uses TRBV7-3 with TRBJ1-1, with D unresolved. Germline V gives CDR1 SGHTA, CDR2 FQGTGA. The V and J ends lost 2 bases and 4 bases respectively, with 11 bases between them. The CDR3 sequence is 14 residues long. The CDR3 DNA reads as TGTGCCAGCAGCTTACGGGGTTCGCCCACTGAAGCTTTCTTT. As protein: CASSLRGSPTEAFF.